The 10 T cell receptor beta chains listed next were all sequenced from one sample in a study of beta chain features in type 1 diabetes. TCRB transcripts that were expressed got sequenced, as all of the isolated RNA had been reverse transcribed. This table comes from immunoSEQ multiplex PCR, and its TCRdb copy is limited to in-frame clones, with some not included. The profile covers 250,000 to 300,000 clones, with approximately 8% appearing a single time and more than 0.8% taken by the ten largest. The sequencing input was central memory CD4+ T cells from blood. The receptors derive from a woman aged 18-29 years in good health.

Worth noting for this clone: Within the sample, other DNA sequences also encode this same CDR3. The chain combines TRBV28 with TRBJ2-3; D assignment may be TRBD1 or TRBD2 (5 bases each). In germline, CDR1 is MDHEN, CDR2 SYDVKM. The CDR3 spans 13 residues. V was clipped by 5 bases and J by 6 bases, with 12 bases between them. In nucleotides, the CDR3 is TGTGCCAGCAGTCGGGGCGGCCGTGATACGCAGTATTTT. This sequence encodes CASSRGGRDTQYF. Together with reference TRBV28 and TRBJ2-3, the CDR3 gives the full variable domain: DVKVTQSSRYLVKRTGEKVFLECVQDMDHENMFWYRQDPGLGLRLIYFSYDVKMKEKGDIPEGYSVSREKKERFSLILESASTNQTSMYLCASSRGGRDTQYFGPGTRLTVL.

Only a few counts were recorded for this clone. The chain uses TRBV30 and TRBJ2-1; 10 bases map to TRBD2. After removal of 5 bases from V and 7 bases from J, the junction contained 2 bases not matched to a gene. CDR3 length: 12 residues. Germline CDR1 and CDR2: GTSNPN and SVGIG (reference sequence). The CDR3 loop is CAWGGLANEQFF. The CDR3 DNA reads as TGTGCCTGGGGGGGACTAGCGAATGAGCAGTTCTTC.

The rearrangement uses TRBV27 and TRBJ2-6, with D uncertain. CDR1 is MNHEY and CDR2 is SMNVEV in the germline V gene (reference sequence). This CDR3 has 15 residues. Trimming shortened V by 1 base and J by 0 bases, and 4 bases separated the two germline ends. The CDR3 nucleotides read TGTGCCAGCAGTTTATTGCGCTCTGGGGCCAACGTCCTGACTTTC. Its translation: CASSLLRSGANVLTF.

V and J are TRBV15 and TRBJ1-5, with 8 bases matching TRBD1. The CDR3 has 18 residues. In germline, CDR1 is LNHNV, CDR2 YYDKDF (reference sequence). After removal of 3 bases from V and 0 bases from J, the junction contained 10 bases not matched to a gene. CDR3 in DNA: TGTGCCACCAGCAGTCCCAGGACAGGGAGTTATAGCAATCAGCCCCAGCATTTT. Its translation: CATSSPRTGSYSNQPQHF.

This chain joins TRBV6-1 and TRBJ1-5, with 8 bases lining up with TRBD1. J was trimmed by 4 bases and V by 8 bases; bases with no gene match: 7. Germline V CDR1 and CDR2: MNHNS, SASEGT. The CDR3 contains 14 residues. The CDR3 DNA is TGTGCCAGCCAGGGACAGGCAGGAAATCAGCCCCAGCATTTT. Protein: CASQGQAGNQPQHF.

This sequence joins TRBV5-4 and TRBJ2-1; D assignment may be TRBD1 or TRBD2 (5 bases each). Trimming left V 1 base short and J 5 bases short, with 13 bases between. This CDR3 is 15 amino acids long. Per the germline V gene, CDR1 is SGHNT and CDR2 is YYREEE (reference sequence). The CDR3 loop is CASSLWDRGNNEQFF. Written as DNA, the CDR3 is TGTGCCAGCAGCTTGTGGGACCGGGGCAACAATGAGCAGTTCTTC.

The chain has TRBV9 and TRBJ2-3, with D maybe TRBD2 (7 bases). V was clipped by 5 bases and J by 4 bases, with 17 bases between them. This CDR3 comprises 15 residues. Germline assignment: CDR1 SGDLS and CDR2 YYNGEE. The CDR3 DNA reads as TGTGCCAGCAGTGCCGTAGGGGGGAGGGCAGATACGCAGTATTTT. This sequence encodes CASSAVGGRADTQYF.

This clone came up a few times. The chain couples TRBV14 to TRBJ2-5, with TRBD2 as a possible D gene (6 bases). This CDR3 is built from 12 residues. Germline loops: CDR1 SGHDN, CDR2 FVKESK. V lost 8 bases to trimming and J lost 4 bases, with 11 bases between them. The CDR3 DNA reads TGTGCCAGCTCGCGGGGCCGAGAGACCCAGTACTTC. Amino acid sequence: CASSRGRETQYF.

This sequence joins TRBV19 and TRBJ2-1; D gene uncertain. CDR1 is LNHDA, CDR2 SQIVND, per germline (reference sequence). V was clipped by 1 base and J by 8 bases, with 12 bases between them. The CDR3 length is 14 residues. The CDR3 DNA reads as TGTGCCAGTAGTATAGGGCTACGGAAACATGAGCAGTTCTTC. Encoded protein: CASSIGLRKHEQFF.

In its sample, this clone was seen a few times. V gene TRBV13 combines with J gene TRBJ2-7; 8 positions agree with TRBD1. Trimming removed 3 bases from V and 5 bases from J; junction bases left unmatched: 15. The CDR3 runs 17 residues. Germline CDR1 reads PRHDT; CDR2 reads FYEKMQ (reference sequence). The CDR3 is CASSFGGRQGSRHEQYF. The CDR3 bases are TGTGCCAGCAGCTTTGGGGGGAGACAGGGGTCAAGACACGAGCAGTACTTC.